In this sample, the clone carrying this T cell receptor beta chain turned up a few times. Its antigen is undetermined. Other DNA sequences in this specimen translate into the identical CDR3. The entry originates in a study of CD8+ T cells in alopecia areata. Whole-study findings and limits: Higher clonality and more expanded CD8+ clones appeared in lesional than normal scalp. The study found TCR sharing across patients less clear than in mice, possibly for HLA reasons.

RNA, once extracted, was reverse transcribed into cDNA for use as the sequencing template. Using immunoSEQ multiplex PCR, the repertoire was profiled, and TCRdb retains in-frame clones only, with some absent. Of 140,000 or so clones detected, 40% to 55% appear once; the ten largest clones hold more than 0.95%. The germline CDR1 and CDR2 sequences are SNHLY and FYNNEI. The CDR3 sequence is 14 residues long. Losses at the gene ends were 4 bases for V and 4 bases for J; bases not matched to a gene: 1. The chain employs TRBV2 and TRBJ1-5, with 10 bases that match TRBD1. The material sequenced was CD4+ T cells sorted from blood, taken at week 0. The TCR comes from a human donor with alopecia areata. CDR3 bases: TGTGCCAGCAGTGGGACAGGGGGGAATCAGCCCCAGCATTTT. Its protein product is CASSGTGGNQPQHF. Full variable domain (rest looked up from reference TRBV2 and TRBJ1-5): EPEVTQTPSHQVTQMGQEVILRCVPISNHLYFYWYRQILGQKVEFLVSFYNNEISEKSEIFDDQFSVERPDGSNFTLKIRSTKLEDSAMYFCASSGTGGNQPQHFGDGTRLSIL.